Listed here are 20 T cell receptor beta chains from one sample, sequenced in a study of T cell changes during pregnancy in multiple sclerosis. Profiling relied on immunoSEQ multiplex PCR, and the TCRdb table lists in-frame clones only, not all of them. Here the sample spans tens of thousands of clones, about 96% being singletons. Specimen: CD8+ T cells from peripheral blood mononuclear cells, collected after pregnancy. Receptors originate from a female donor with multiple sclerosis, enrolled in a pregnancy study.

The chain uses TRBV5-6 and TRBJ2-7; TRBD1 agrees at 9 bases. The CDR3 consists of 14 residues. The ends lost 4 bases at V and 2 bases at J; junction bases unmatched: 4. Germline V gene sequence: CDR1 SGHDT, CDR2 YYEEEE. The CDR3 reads CASSQGQGTYEQYF. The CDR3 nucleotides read TGTGCCAGCAGCCAGGGACAGGGCACCTACGAGCAGTACTTC. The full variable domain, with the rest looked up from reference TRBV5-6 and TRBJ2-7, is DAGVTQSPTHLIKTRGQQVTLRCSPKSGHDTVSWYQQALGQGPQFIFQYYEEEERQRGNFPDRFSGHQFPNYSSELNVNALLLGDSALYLCASSQGQGTYEQYFGPGTRLTVT.

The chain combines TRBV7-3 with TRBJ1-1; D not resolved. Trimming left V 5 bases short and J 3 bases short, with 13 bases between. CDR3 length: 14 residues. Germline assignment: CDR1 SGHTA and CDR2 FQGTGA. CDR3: CASSPVGGHTEAFF. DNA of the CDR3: TGTGCCAGCAGCCCCGTCGGCGGGCACACTGAAGCTTTCTTT.

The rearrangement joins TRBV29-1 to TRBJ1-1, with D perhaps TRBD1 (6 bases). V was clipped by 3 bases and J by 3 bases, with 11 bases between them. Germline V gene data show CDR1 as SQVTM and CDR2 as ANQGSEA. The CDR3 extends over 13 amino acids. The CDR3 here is CSVEKDSYTEAFF. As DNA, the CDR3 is TGCAGCGTTGAGAAGGACAGTTACACTGAAGCTTTCTTT.

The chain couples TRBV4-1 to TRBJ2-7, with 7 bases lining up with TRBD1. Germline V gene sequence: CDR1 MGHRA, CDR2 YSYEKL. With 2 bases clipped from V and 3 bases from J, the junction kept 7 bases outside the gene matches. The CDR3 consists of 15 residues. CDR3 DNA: TGCGCCAGCAGCCAACTCCGACAGGGAAGCTACGAGCAGTACTTC. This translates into CASSQLRQGSYEQYF.

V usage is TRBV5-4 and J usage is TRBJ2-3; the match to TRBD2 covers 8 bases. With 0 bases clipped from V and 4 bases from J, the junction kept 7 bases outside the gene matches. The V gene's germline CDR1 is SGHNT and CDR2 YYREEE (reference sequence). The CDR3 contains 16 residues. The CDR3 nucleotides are TGTGCCAGCAGCTTGGATCAAGCGGGAGCTTCAGATACGCAGTATTTT. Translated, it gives CASSLDQAGASDTQYF.

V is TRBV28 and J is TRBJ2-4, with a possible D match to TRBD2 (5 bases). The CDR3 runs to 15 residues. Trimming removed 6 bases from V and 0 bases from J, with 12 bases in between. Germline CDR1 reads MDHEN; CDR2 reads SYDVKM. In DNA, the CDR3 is TGTGCCAGCAGCTGGACGGGATTAGCCAAAAACATTCAGTACTTC. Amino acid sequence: CASSWTGLAKNIQYF.

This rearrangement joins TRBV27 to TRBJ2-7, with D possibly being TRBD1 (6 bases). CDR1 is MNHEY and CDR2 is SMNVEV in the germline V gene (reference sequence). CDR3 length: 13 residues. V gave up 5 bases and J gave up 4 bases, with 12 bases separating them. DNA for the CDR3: TGTGCCAGCAGTAGTAGGACAGATTACGAGCAGTACTTC. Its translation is CASSSRTDYEQYF.

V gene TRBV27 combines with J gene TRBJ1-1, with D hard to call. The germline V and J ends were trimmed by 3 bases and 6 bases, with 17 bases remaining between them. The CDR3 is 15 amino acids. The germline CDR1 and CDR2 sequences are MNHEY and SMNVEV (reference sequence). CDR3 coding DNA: TGTGCCAGCAGTTTTCGGGGAGATCTCTTCTCTGAAGCTTTCTTT. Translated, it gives CASSFRGDLFSEAFF.

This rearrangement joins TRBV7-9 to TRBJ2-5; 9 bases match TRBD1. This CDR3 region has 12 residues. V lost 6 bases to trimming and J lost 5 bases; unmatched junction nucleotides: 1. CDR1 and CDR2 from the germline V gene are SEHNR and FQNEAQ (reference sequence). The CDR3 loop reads CASRTGGETQYF. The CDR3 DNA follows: TGTGCCAGCAGAACAGGGGGCGAGACCCAGTACTTC.

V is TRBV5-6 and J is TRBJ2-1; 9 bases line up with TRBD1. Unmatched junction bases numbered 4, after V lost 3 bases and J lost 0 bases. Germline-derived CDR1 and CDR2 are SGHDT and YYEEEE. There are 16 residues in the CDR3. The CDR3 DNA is TGTGCCAGCAGCTGGGCGACAGGGGGCTCCTACAATGAGCAGTTCTTC. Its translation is CASSWATGGSYNEQFF. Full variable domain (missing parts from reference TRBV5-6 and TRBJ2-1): DAGVTQSPTHLIKTRGQQVTLRCSPKSGHDTVSWYQQALGQGPQFIFQYYEEEERQRGNFPDRFSGHQFPNYSSELNVNALLLGDSALYLCASSWATGGSYNEQFFGPGTRLTVL.

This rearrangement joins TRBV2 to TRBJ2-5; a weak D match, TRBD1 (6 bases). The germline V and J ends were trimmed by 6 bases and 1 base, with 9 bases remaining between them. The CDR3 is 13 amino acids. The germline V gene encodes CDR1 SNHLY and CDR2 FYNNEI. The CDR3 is CASRQGIQETQYF. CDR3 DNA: TGTGCCAGCAGACAGGGAATCCAAGAGACCCAGTACTTC. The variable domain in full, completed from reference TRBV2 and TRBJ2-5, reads EPEVTQTPSHQVTQMGQEVILRCVPISNHLYFYWYRQILGQKVEFLVSFYNNEISEKSEIFDDQFSVERPDGSNFTLKIRSTKLEDSAMYFCASRQGIQETQYFGPGTRLLVL.

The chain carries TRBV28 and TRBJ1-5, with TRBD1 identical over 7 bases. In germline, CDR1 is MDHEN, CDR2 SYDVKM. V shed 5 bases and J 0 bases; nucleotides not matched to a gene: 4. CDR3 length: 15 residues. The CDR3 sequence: CASSQQGNSNQPQHF. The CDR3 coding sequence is TGTGCCAGCAGTCAACAGGGGAATAGCAATCAGCCCCAGCATTTT.

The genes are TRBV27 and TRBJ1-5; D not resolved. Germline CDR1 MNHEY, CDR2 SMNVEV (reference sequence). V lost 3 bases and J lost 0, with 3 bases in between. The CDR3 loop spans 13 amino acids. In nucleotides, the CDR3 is TGTGCCAGCAGTTTTAATAGCAATCAGCCCCAGCATTTT. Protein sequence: CASSFNSNQPQHF.

The CDR3 reads CASSLGTGPLEQYF. The CDR3 DNA is TGTGCCAGCAGCTTGGGGACAGGGCCCCTCGAGCAGTACTTC. The chain couples TRBV7-2 to TRBJ2-7; 9 positions match TRBD1. The CDR3 consists of 14 residues. With V trimmed by 3 bases and J by 6 bases, 6 bases remained unmatched. CDR1 is SGHTA, CDR2 FQGNSA, per germline.

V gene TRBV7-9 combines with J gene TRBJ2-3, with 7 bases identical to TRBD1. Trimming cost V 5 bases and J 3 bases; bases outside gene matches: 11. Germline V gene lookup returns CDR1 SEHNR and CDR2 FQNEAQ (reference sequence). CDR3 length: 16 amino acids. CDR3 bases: TGTGCCAGCAGCCCCCCCCTACAGGGGATGACAGATACGCAGTATTTT. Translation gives CASSPPLQGMTDTQYF.

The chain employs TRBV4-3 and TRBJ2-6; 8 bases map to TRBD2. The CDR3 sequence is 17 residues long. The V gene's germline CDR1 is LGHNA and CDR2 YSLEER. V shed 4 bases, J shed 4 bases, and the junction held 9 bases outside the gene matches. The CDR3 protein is CASSPMSGSSGANVLTF. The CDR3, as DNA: TGCGCCAGCAGCCCAATGAGCGGGAGTTCCGGGGCCAACGTCCTGACTTTC.

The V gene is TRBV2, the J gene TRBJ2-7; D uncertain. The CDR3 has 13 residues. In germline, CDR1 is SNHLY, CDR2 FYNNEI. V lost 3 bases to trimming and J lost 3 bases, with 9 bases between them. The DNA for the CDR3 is TGTGCCAGCAGTGATGGTAGCTTCTACGAGCAGTACTTC. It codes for CASSDGSFYEQYF.

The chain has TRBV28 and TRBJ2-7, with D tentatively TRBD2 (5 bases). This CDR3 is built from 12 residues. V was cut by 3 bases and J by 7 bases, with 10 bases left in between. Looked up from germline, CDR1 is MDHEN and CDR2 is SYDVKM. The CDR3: CASSLVANEQYF. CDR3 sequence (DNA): TGTGCCAGCAGTTTGGTAGCGAATGAGCAGTACTTC.

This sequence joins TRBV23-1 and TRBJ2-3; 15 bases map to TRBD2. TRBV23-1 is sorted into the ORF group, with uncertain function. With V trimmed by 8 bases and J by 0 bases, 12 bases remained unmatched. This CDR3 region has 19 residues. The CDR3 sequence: CASVPGLAGGHASTDTQYF. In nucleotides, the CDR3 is TGCGCCAGCGTACCGGGACTAGCGGGAGGACACGCTAGCACAGATACGCAGTATTTT.

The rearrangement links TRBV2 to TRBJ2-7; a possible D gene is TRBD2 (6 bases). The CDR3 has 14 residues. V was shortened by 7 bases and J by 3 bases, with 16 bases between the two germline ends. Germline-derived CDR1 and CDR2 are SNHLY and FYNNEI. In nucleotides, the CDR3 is TGTGCCAGCACAGTGCGGGACGGAAACTACGAGCAGTACTTC. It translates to CASTVRDGNYEQYF.